These T cell receptor beta chains were read from a single sample in a study of blood T cells in healthy people across ages. One entry per CDR3 protein, called by TCRdb with MiXCR from the 5' RACE reads. The sample yields 1.5 million or so distinct CDR3 sequences, less than 45% seen once. The sequencing sample was made of blood. The origin of the receptors is a woman aged 18 to 35 in good health. The CDR3 runs from the conserved cysteine through the conserved F or W. Fields, in order: V gene, clone size, J gene, D gene, CDR3 DNA, CDR3 protein. D genes are given only for firm matches. The listing skips clone size in some rows; elsewhere it reads once, few, many or a size class.

>TRBV20-1|-|TRBJ2-1|-
TGCAGTGCTAGGTCTGCTAACTCTGACAATGAGCAGTTCTTC
CSARSANSDNEQFF
>TRBV20-1|-|TRBJ2-7|-
TGCAGTGCTGCACAGGGCTACGAGCAGTACTTC
CSAAQGYEQYF
>TRBV11-2|-|TRBJ2-7|-
TGTGCCAGCAGCCTCACAGGGACTCTCTACGAGCAGTACTTC
CASSLTGTLYEQYF
>TRBV9|-|TRBJ1-2|TRBD1
TGTGCCAGCAGCTCGCAGGGGGTTCGCTACACCTTC
CASSSQGVRYTF
>TRBV20-1|-|TRBJ2-1|-
TGCAGTTCCGGGACCCTAGGGCAGTTCTTC
CSSGTLGQFF
>TRBV7-6|few|TRBJ2-1|-
TGTGCCAGCAGCTTAGGCTCCGGGGATTTCTATGAGCAGTTCTTC
CASSLGSGDFYEQFF
>TRBV7-2|many|TRBJ2-3|-
TGTGCCAGCAGCTTAGAAGCAGATACGCAGTATTTT
CASSLEADTQYF
>TRBV7-9|few|TRBJ2-1|-
TGTGCCAGCAGCTCGTCCAGGATGAGTTTACCCTACAATGAGCAGTTCTTC
CASSSSRMSLPYNEQFF
>TRBV7-7|few|TRBJ2-1|TRBD2
TGTGCTAGCAGCTTTAGCGGGGGGGCCCATGAGCAGTTCTTC
CASSFSGGAHEQFF
>TRBV10-3|few|TRBJ2-1|TRBD1
TGTGCCATCAGTGAGCCAGGGGGCCCTGAGCAGTTCTTC
CAISEPGGPEQFF
>TRBV6-6|-|TRBJ2-7|TRBD1
TGTGCCAGCAGCCCCTGGACAGGGCGTCTCACCGAGCAGTACTTC
CASSPWTGRLTEQYF
>TRBV5-1|-|TRBJ1-2|-
TGCGCCAGCAGCTGGATCCAGTCAGAGCCCTATGGCTACACCTTC
CASSWIQSEPYGYTF
>TRBV12-3/TRBV12-4|few|TRBJ2-7|-
TGTGCCAGCAAGCAGGGCTCCGGATACGAGCAGTACTTC
CASKQGSGYEQYF
>TRBV7-9|-|TRBJ2-7|-
TGTGCCATTGAACGGGAGCCAATCTACGAGCGGTACTTC
CAIEREPIYERYF
>TRBV5-1|-|TRBJ1-1|-
TGCGCCAGCAGCTTGTCGTCCGGATTGAACACTGAAGCTTTCTTT
CASSLSSGLNTEAFF
>TRBV6-5|few|TRBJ2-1|TRBD2
TGTGCCAGCAGTACGGACGAACCGGGACTATTTGATGAGCAGTTCTTC
CASSTDEPGLFDEQFF